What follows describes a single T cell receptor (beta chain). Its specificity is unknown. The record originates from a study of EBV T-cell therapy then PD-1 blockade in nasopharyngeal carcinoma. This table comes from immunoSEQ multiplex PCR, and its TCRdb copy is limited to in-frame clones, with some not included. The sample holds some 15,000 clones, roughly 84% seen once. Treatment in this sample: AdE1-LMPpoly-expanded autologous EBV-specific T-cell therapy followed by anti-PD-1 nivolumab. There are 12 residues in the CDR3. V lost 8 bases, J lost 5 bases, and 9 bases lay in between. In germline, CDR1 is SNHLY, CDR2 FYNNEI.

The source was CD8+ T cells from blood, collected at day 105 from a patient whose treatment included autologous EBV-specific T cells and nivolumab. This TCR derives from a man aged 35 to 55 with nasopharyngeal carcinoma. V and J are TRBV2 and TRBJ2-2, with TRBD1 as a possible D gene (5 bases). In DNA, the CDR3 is TGTGCCAGCTGGGGCGATACCGGGGAGCTGTTTTTT. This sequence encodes CASWGDTGELFF. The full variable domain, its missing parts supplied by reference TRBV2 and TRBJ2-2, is EPEVTQTPSHQVTQMGQEVILRCVPISNHLYFYWYRQILGQKVEFLVSFYNNEISEKSEIFDDQFSVERPDGSNFTLKIRSTKLEDSAMYFCASWGDTGELFFGEGSRLTVL.